The rows below give T cell receptor beta chains drawn from one sample of a study of radiotherapy plus CTLA-4 blockade in lung cancer. The table came from immunoSEQ multiplex PCR; TCRdb's copy has only in-frame clones and leaves some out. Among about 31,000 clones listed, more than 70% were seen once. The sample consisted of peripheral blood, taken from a patient treated with radiotherapy plus ipilimumab. The receptors were sampled from a human donor with non-small cell lung cancer whose response to radiotherapy plus ipilimumab could not be evaluated. Each CDR3 is given with its conserved first and last residue. Each record gives: J gene, D gene, V gene, clone size, CDR3 DNA, CDR3 protein. D genes are given only for firm matches. Size values are once, few and many counts, or a class for expanded clones, and some rows have none.

j_call: TRBJ2-3
d_call: NA
v_call: TRBV5-5
clone_size: NA
cdr3_nt: TGTGCCAGCAGCTTGTATCGGTCGGGACTCGGTGGCACAGATACGCAGTATTTT
cdr3_aa: CASSLYRSGLGGTDTQYF

j_call: TRBJ2-2
d_call: TRBD1
v_call: TRBV5-6
clone_size: NA
cdr3_nt: TGTGCCAGCAGCTTGCTGACAGGGTTCACCGGGGAGCTGTTTTTT
cdr3_aa: CASSLLTGFTGELFF

j_call: TRBJ2-5
d_call: NA
v_call: TRBV7-9
clone_size: NA
cdr3_nt: TGTGCCAGCAGCTTAGGGACAGCAGGCCAAGAGACCCAGTACTTC
cdr3_aa: CASSLGTAGQETQYF

j_call: TRBJ2-2
d_call: TRBD2
v_call: TRBV5-1
clone_size: NA
cdr3_nt: TGCGCCAGCAGTCGTAAAGTAGGGGGCAGCACTCGGACTAGCGGGAGGGCGAACACCGGGGAGCTGTTTTTT
cdr3_aa: CASSRKVGGSTRTSGRANTGELFF

j_call: TRBJ1-6
d_call: NA
v_call: TRBV27
clone_size: NA
cdr3_nt: TGTGCCAGCAGTAGAGACAGGATGCTTAATTCACCCCTCCACTTT
cdr3_aa: CASSRDRMLNSPLHF

j_call: TRBJ2-7
d_call: NA
v_call: TRBV6-1
clone_size: NA
cdr3_nt: TGTGCCAGCAGTGAAGGTATCGGCGGAGCCTACGAGCAGTACTTC
cdr3_aa: CASSEGIGGAYEQYF

j_call: TRBJ1-4
d_call: NA
v_call: TRBV6-6
clone_size: NA
cdr3_nt: TGTGCCAGCAGCACTGGTGAAAAACTGTTTTTT
cdr3_aa: CASSTGEKLFF

j_call: TRBJ1-4
d_call: NA
v_call: TRBV18
clone_size: NA
cdr3_nt: TGTGCCAGCTCACCATACGGCAGGGATGGGTATGAAAAACTGTTTTTT
cdr3_aa: CASSPYGRDGYEKLFF

j_call: TRBJ1-2
d_call: NA
v_call: TRBV7-8
clone_size: NA
cdr3_nt: TGTGCCAGCAGCTTAATGGCAACAGGGAACTATGGCTACACCTTC
cdr3_aa: CASSLMATGNYGYTF

j_call: TRBJ2-3
d_call: NA
v_call: TRBV29-1
clone_size: NA
cdr3_nt: TGCAGCGTTGGCTTCCAGGGGTTTCCCCACACAGATACGCAGTATTTT
cdr3_aa: CSVGFQGFPHTDTQYF

j_call: TRBJ2-2
d_call: NA
v_call: TRBV5-1
clone_size: NA
cdr3_nt: TGCGCCAGCAGCTTGCCCGGGACTTCGAACACCGGGGAGCTGTTTTTT
cdr3_aa: CASSLPGTSNTGELFF

j_call: TRBJ1-6
d_call: NA
v_call: TRBV5-6
clone_size: NA
cdr3_nt: TGTGCCAGCAGCCAACCAGGGGATTCTTCACCCCTCCACTTT
cdr3_aa: CASSQPGDSSPLHF

j_call: TRBJ2-5
d_call: NA
v_call: TRBV9
clone_size: NA
cdr3_nt: TGTGCCAGCAGCGTACAGGGGCACCAAGAGACCCAGTACTTC
cdr3_aa: CASSVQGHQETQYF

j_call: TRBJ2-1
d_call: TRBD2
v_call: TRBV2
clone_size: NA
cdr3_nt: TGTGCCAGCAGAGCTAGCGGGAGGACCTACAATGAGCAGTTCTTC
cdr3_aa: CASRASGRTYNEQFF

j_call: TRBJ1-2
d_call: NA
v_call: TRBV6-1
clone_size: NA
cdr3_nt: TGTGCCAGCAGACGAGACAGCAACGACTATGGCTACACCTTC
cdr3_aa: CASRRDSNDYGYTF

j_call: TRBJ2-5
d_call: NA
v_call: TRBV11-2
clone_size: NA
cdr3_nt: TGTGCCAGCAGCTTAGATCGCACCGCGTACCAAGAGACCCAGTACTTC
cdr3_aa: CASSLDRTAYQETQYF

j_call: TRBJ2-7
d_call: TRBD2
v_call: TRBV7-2
clone_size: NA
cdr3_nt: TGTGCCAGCGGACTAGTCATTTCCTACGAGCAGTACTTC
cdr3_aa: CASGLVISYEQYF

j_call: TRBJ1-5
d_call: TRBD1
v_call: TRBV10-3
clone_size: NA
cdr3_nt: TGTGCCACGGACAGGGGAAGCAATCAGCCCCAGCATTTT
cdr3_aa: CATDRGSNQPQHF

j_call: TRBJ2-1
d_call: TRBD2
v_call: TRBV4-1
clone_size: NA
cdr3_nt: TGCGCCAGCAGCCAGCGGACTAGCGGCTCCTACAATGAGCAGTTCTTC
cdr3_aa: CASSQRTSGSYNEQFF

j_call: TRBJ1-2
d_call: NA
v_call: TRBV7-2
clone_size: NA
cdr3_nt: TGTGCCAGCAGCTATGACAGACAATACGATGGCTACACCTTC
cdr3_aa: CASSYDRQYDGYTF

j_call: TRBJ2-7
d_call: NA
v_call: TRBV30
clone_size: NA
cdr3_nt: TGTGCCTGGAGTTCGGCCATCCAGGGGGGAGAACAGTACTTC
cdr3_aa: CAWSSAIQGGEQYF

j_call: TRBJ2-1
d_call: TRBD2
v_call: TRBV7-2
clone_size: NA
cdr3_nt: TGTGCCAGCAGCAGGACTAGCGCCACCCAAGGGGAGTTCTTC
cdr3_aa: CASSRTSATQGEFF

j_call: TRBJ2-5
d_call: NA
v_call: TRBV19
clone_size: NA
cdr3_nt: TGTGCCAGTAGTAACCGAGCTGGAGGAGGGACCCAGTACTTC
cdr3_aa: CASSNRAGGGTQYF

j_call: TRBJ2-5
d_call: NA
v_call: TRBV19
clone_size: NA
cdr3_nt: TGTGCCAGTAGTATTTTTGCCGCAGGCCAAGAGACCCAGTACTTC
cdr3_aa: CASSIFAAGQETQYF

j_call: TRBJ1-2
d_call: NA
v_call: TRBV6-1
clone_size: NA
cdr3_nt: TGTGCCAGCAGCAACGGTCTAAACTATGGCTACACCTTC
cdr3_aa: CASSNGLNYGYTF

j_call: TRBJ2-1
d_call: NA
v_call: TRBV5-5
clone_size: NA
cdr3_nt: TGTGCCAGCAGCCCACGACATTTAGTCGGGGAGAATGAGCAGTTCTTC
cdr3_aa: CASSPRHLVGENEQFF

j_call: TRBJ2-7
d_call: TRBD1
v_call: TRBV5-1
clone_size: NA
cdr3_nt: TGCGCCAGCAGCTTGGTTTCGGGGACAGCTAGCCCCTACGAGCAGTACTTC
cdr3_aa: CASSLVSGTASPYEQYF

j_call: TRBJ1-2
d_call: NA
v_call: TRBV2
clone_size: NA
cdr3_nt: TGTGCCAGCAGGGTTTGGGGGGTAGGGGCCTATGGCTACACCTTC
cdr3_aa: CASRVWGVGAYGYTF

j_call: TRBJ2-5
d_call: TRBD1
v_call: TRBV19
clone_size: NA
cdr3_nt: TGTGCCAGTAGCCACACCGGCAGGGGGACACAGGAGACCCAGTACTTC
cdr3_aa: CASSHTGRGTQETQYF

j_call: TRBJ1-2
d_call: TRBD1
v_call: TRBV6-6
clone_size: NA
cdr3_nt: TGTGCCAGCAGTCAATACGGACAGGGGGCCTATGGCTACACCTTC
cdr3_aa: CASSQYGQGAYGYTF

j_call: TRBJ2-4
d_call: TRBD2
v_call: TRBV7-2
clone_size: NA
cdr3_nt: TGTGCCAGCAGCCCAAGACTAGCGGGAGAATACATTCAGTACTTC
cdr3_aa: CASSPRLAGEYIQYF

j_call: TRBJ1-2
d_call: NA
v_call: TRBV6-5
clone_size: NA
cdr3_nt: TGTGCCAGCAGTCACAGGGATTCCCTTAACTATGGCTACACCTTC
cdr3_aa: CASSHRDSLNYGYTF

j_call: TRBJ1-2
d_call: NA
v_call: TRBV19
clone_size: NA
cdr3_nt: TGTGCCAGTAGTACCGACAGATACTATGGCTACACCTTC
cdr3_aa: CASSTDRYYGYTF

j_call: TRBJ2-7
d_call: TRBD1
v_call: TRBV15
clone_size: NA
cdr3_nt: TGTGCCACCAGCAGGACCGGGACAGGTACCTACGAGCAGTACTTC
cdr3_aa: CATSRTGTGTYEQYF

j_call: TRBJ2-1
d_call: NA
v_call: TRBV29-1
clone_size: NA
cdr3_nt: TGCAGCGTTGAAGAGCTAGAAGCTATACTCTACAATGAGCAGTTCTTC
cdr3_aa: CSVEELEAILYNEQFF

j_call: TRBJ2-7
d_call: NA
v_call: TRBV2
clone_size: NA
cdr3_nt: TGTGCCAGCAGTAATGATGTTCGTAGCGGCTCCTACGAGCAGTACTTC
cdr3_aa: CASSNDVRSGSYEQYF

j_call: TRBJ2-1
d_call: TRBD1
v_call: TRBV28
clone_size: NA
cdr3_nt: TGTGCCAGCAGCTACGGGGACAGGGAATACAATGAGCAGTTCTTC
cdr3_aa: CASSYGDREYNEQFF

j_call: TRBJ2-3
d_call: NA
v_call: TRBV18
clone_size: NA
cdr3_nt: TGTGCCAGCTCTTGGACAGCGGGGACAACAGATACGCAGTATTTT
cdr3_aa: CASSWTAGTTDTQYF

j_call: TRBJ1-5
d_call: NA
v_call: TRBV6-1
clone_size: few
cdr3_nt: TGTGCCAGCAGTCAGAGGGTTCAGCCCCAGCATTTT
cdr3_aa: CASSQRVQPQHF

j_call: TRBJ2-5
d_call: NA
v_call: TRBV10-1
clone_size: once
cdr3_nt: TGCGCCAGCAGTTTGACAATCGAGGAGACCCAGTACTTC
cdr3_aa: CASSLTIEETQYF

j_call: TRBJ2-6
d_call: NA
v_call: TRBV7-2
clone_size: NA
cdr3_nt: TGTGCCAGCAGCTTAGTCGGGACTGGCGGGGCCAACGTCCTGACTTTC
cdr3_aa: CASSLVGTGGANVLTF